The 13 T cell receptor beta chains in this list originate from one sample, sequenced in a study of T-cell memory formation after mild COVID-19. TCRdb reanalysed the 5' RACE reads using MiXCR and keeps one entry per CDR3 protein. The table has under 550,000 distinct CDR3 sequences, about a sixth seen once. Specimen: PBMCs or a T cell subset sorted from them (not recorded which). All receptors derive from a man aged 18-30 years who had mild COVID-19 (a few samples of this study predate the infection). Cell type and time point are not known.

This clonotype came up a few times. The DNA of the CDR3 is TGCGCCAGCAGCTTACGGGAGCGCTACGAGCAGTACTTC. This encodes CASSLRERYEQYF. V usage is TRBV5-1 and J usage is TRBJ2-7; tentatively, D is TRBD2 (6 bases). In germline, CDR1 is SGHRS, CDR2 YFSETQ. This CDR3 is 13 amino acids long. V was pared by 2 bases and J by 3 bases, with 9 bases between.

In this sample, this clonotype turned up many times. The chain has TRBV12-3 or TRBV12-4 and TRBJ2-3, with D tentatively TRBD2 (6 bases). Trimming took 7 bases from V and 3 from J, leaving 17 bases between them. The CDR3 has 15 amino acids. CDR3 in DNA: TGTGCCAGCACCCCGGGACTCCCAGGGACAGATACGCAGTATTTT. The encoded protein is CASTPGLPGTDTQYF.

J is TRBJ2-7 and V is TRBV5-1, with D maybe TRBD2 (6 bases). This CDR3 region has 15 residues. With 4 bases removed from V and 6 bases from J, the gap between germline ends came to 20 bases. CDR1 and CDR2 from the germline V gene are SGHRS and YFSETQ. CDR3: CASSLLGGTSAEQYF. CDR3 bases: TGCGCCAGCAGCCTCTTGGGAGGTACAAGCGCCGAGCAGTACTTC.

There are many counts of this clonotype. The chain employs TRBV7-4 and TRBJ2-1; D call uncertain. There are 16 residues in the CDR3. Germline values: CDR1 SGHVT, CDR2 SQSDAQ. The V and J ends lost 7 bases and 0 bases respectively, with 16 bases between them. The CDR3 coding sequence is TGTGCCAGCACCCTGAGCCGTTCTAGCTCCTACAATGAGCAGTTCTTC. Amino acids: CASTLSRSSSYNEQFF. Full variable domain (remainder filled in from reference TRBV7-4 and TRBJ2-1): GAGVSQSPRYKVAKRGRDVALRCDSISGHVTLYWYRQTLGQGSEVLTYSQSDAQRDKSGRPSGRFSAERPERSVSTLKIQRTEQGDSAVYLCASTLSRSSSYNEQFFGPGTRLTVL.

The gene calls are TRBV7-2 and TRBJ2-7; 7 bases align to TRBD1. The V segment lost 10 bases and the J segment 6 bases; nucleotides outside the gene matches: 6. The CDR3 spans 11 residues. Germline values: CDR1 SGHTA, CDR2 FQGNSA. DNA of the CDR3: TGTGCCACGGGACAGCTCTCCGAGCAGTACTTC. Translation gives CATGQLSEQYF. The full variable domain, with the rest looked up from reference TRBV7-2 and TRBJ2-7, is GAGVSQSPSNKVTEKGKDVELRCDPISGHTALYWYRQSLGQGLEFLIYFQGNSAPDKSGLPSDRFSAERTGGSVSTLTIQRTQQEDSAVYLCATGQLSEQYFGPGTRLTVT.

The V and J genes are TRBV5-6 and TRBJ2-5, with D hard to call. Trimming left V 0 bases short and J 9 bases short, with 15 bases between. The CDR3 consists of 14 residues. Germline CDR1 is SGHDT and CDR2 is YYEEEE. This chain's CDR3 is CASSLAGPLDSQYF. CDR3 nucleotide sequence: TGTGCCAGCAGCTTGGCAGGTCCCCTCGATTCCCAGTACTTC.

In this sample, this clonotype turned up a few times. The V and J genes are TRBV2 and TRBJ1-2; D uncertain. From germline, CDR1 is SNHLY and CDR2 FYNNEI. V was clipped by 3 bases and J by 3 bases, with 11 bases between them. The CDR3 has 14 residues. CDR3 amino acids: CASSEGFLDYGYTF. The CDR3, as DNA: TGTGCCAGCAGTGAGGGGTTCTTAGACTATGGCTACACCTTC.

This clonotype was detected a few times. V and J are TRBV27 and TRBJ2-7, with 9 bases that match TRBD1. Trimming removed 4 bases from V and 3 bases from J; junction bases left unmatched: 4. The germline V gene encodes CDR1 MNHEY and CDR2 SMNVEV (reference sequence). This CDR3 is 14 amino acids long. The CDR3 reads CASSSDRGIYEQYF. CDR3 in DNA: TGTGCCAGCAGTTCCGACAGGGGGATCTACGAGCAGTACTTC.

This chain links TRBV6-2 or TRBV6-3 with TRBJ2-7, with D perhaps matching TRBD2 (5 bases). Germline loops: CDR1 MNHEY, CDR2 SVGEGT. Trimming removed 0 bases at V and 2 bases at J, with 8 bases between. The CDR3 has 14 residues. CDR3 region: CASSYSGSAYEQYV. The CDR3 DNA sequence: TGTGCCAGCAGTTACTCGGGGAGTGCCTACGAGCAGTACGTC.

This clonotype was observed many times. V gene TRBV7-8 combines with J gene TRBJ2-5, with TRBD2 as a possible D gene (5 bases). V was pared by 5 bases and J by 2 bases, with 12 bases between. CDR1 is SGHVS and CDR2 is FQNEAQ in the germline V gene. CDR3 length: 14 amino acids. CDR3 region: CASSALGEQETQYF. In nucleotides, the CDR3 is TGTGCCAGCAGCGCGCTCGGGGAACAAGAGACCCAGTACTTC.

The genes are TRBV4-2 and TRBJ1-1; D not certain. This CDR3 is built from 15 residues. The germline CDR1 and CDR2 sequences are LGHNA and YNFKEQ. The V gene lost 1 base and the J gene lost 1 base, with 10 bases spanning the gap. This chain's CDR3 is CASSQAMAANTEAFF. CDR3 coding DNA: TGTGCCAGCAGCCAAGCCATGGCAGCGAACACTGAAGCTTTCTTT.

The rearrangement links TRBV12-3 or TRBV12-4 to TRBJ2-7; 10 bases fit TRBD1. The CDR3 is 13 amino acids. The V and J ends lost 8 bases and 2 bases, in that order; junction bases with no gene match: 3. This CDR3 reads CASGDRGTYEQYF. The CDR3 DNA is TGTGCCAGCGGGGACAGGGGTACCTACGAGCAGTACTTC.

The chain carries TRBV2 and TRBJ2-7; 8 nucleotides align to TRBD2. V shed 10 bases and J 0 bases; nucleotides not matched to a gene: 2. CDR1 is SNHLY and CDR2 is FYNNEI in the germline V gene. CDR3 length: 12 residues. For the CDR3, the DNA is TGTGCCACGCGGGGGGACTCCTACGAGCAGTACGTC. It is translated as CATRGDSYEQYV.